This T cell receptor (beta chain) was retrieved from a study of early T cells in non-severe SARS-CoV-2 infection. In this sample, this clonotype turned up a few times. TCRdb re-called the 5' RACE reads with MiXCR, one entry per CDR3 protein. This table has some 60,000 distinct CDR3 sequences, approximately 8% appearing once. The CDR3 totals 17 residues. CDR1 MNHEY and CDR2 SVGAGI come from the germline V gene. V was clipped by 3 bases and J by 2 bases, with 19 bases between them. The J gene is TRBJ2-5, the V gene TRBV6-5; D perhaps matches TRBD1 (6 bases). Source material: whole blood. This sequence was found in an adult who was a healthcare worker with PCR-confirmed SARS-CoV-2 infection or an uninfected control (not recorded which). Here the CDR3 reads CASSYAGAGPDQETQYF. CDR3 DNA sequence: TGTGCCAGCAGTTATGCAGGGGCCGGCCCGGATCAAGAGACCCAGTACTTC.